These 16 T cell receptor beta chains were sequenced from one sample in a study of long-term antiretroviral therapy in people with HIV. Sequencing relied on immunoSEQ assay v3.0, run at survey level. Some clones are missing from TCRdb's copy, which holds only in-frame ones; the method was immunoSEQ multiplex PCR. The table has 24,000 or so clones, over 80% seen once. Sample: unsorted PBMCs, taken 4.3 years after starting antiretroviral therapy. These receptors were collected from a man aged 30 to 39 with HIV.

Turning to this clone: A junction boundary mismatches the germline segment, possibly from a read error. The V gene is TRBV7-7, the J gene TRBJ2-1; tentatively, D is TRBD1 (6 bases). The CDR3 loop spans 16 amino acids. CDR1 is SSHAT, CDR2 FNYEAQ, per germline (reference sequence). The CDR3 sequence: CASSLGGQSSYNEQFF. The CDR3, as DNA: TGTGCTAGCAGCTTAGGAGGACAGAGCTCCTACAATGAGCAGTTCTTC.

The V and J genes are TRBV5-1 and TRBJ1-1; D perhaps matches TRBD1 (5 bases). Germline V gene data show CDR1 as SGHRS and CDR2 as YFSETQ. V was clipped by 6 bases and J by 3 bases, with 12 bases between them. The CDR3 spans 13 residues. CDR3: CASNGGRHTEAFF. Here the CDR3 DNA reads TGCGCCAGCAATGGGGGAAGGCACACTGAAGCTTTCTTT.

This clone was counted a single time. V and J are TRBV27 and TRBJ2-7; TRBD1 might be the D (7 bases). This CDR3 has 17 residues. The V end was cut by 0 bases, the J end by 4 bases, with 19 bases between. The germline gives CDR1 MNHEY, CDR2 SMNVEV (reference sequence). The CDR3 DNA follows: TGTGCCAGCAGTTTATCGGGAGCAGGGGGGTTGTTTTACGAGCAGTACTTC. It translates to CASSLSGAGGLFYEQYF.

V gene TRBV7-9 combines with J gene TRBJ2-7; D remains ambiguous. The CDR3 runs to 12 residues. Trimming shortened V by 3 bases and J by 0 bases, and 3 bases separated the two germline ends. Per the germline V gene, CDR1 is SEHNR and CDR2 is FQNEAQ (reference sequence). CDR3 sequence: CASSFLSYEQYF. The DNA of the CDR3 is TGTGCCAGCAGCTTCCTCTCCTACGAGCAGTACTTC.

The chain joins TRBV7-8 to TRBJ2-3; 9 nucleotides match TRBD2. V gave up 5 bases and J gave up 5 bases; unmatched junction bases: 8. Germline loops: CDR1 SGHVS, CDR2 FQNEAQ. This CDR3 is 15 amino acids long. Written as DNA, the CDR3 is TGTGCCAGCAGCCCCATAGCGGGAGATAGAGATACGCAGTATTTT. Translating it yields CASSPIAGDRDTQYF.

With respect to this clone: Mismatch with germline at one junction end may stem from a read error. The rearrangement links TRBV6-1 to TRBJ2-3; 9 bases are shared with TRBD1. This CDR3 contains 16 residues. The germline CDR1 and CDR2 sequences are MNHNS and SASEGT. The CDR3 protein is CVSSEPPGQGSDTQYF. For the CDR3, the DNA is TGTGTCAGCAGTGAACCTCCGGGACAGGGTTCAGATACGCAGTATTTT.

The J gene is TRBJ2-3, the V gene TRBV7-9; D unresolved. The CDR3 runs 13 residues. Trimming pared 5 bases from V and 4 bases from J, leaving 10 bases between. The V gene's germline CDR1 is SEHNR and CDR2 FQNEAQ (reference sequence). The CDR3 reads CASSPKGPDTQYF. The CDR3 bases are TGTGCCAGCAGCCCGAAAGGACCAGATACGCAGTATTTT.

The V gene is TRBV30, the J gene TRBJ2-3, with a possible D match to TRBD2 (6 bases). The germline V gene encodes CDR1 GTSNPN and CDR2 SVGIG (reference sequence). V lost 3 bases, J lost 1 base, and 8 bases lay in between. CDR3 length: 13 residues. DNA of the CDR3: TGTGCCTGGAGAACGGGGGGCACAGATACGCAGTATTTT. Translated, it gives CAWRTGGTDTQYF. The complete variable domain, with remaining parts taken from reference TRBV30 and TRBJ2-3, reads SQTIHQWPATLVQPVGSPLSLECTVEGTSNPNLYWYRQAAGRGLQLLFYSVGIGQISSEVPQNLSASRPQDRQFILSSKKLLLSDSGFYLCAWRTGGTDTQYFGPGTRLTVL.

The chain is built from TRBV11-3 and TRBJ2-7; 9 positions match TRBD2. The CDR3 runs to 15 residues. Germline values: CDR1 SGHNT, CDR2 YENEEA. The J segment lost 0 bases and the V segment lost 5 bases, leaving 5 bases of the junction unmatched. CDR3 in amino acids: CASSPRTSASYEQYF. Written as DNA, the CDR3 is TGTGCCAGCAGCCCACGGACTAGCGCCTCCTACGAGCAGTACTTC.

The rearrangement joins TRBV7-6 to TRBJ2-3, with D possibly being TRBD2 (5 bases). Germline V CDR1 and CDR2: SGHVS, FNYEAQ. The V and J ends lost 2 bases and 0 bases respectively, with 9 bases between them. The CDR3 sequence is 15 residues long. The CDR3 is CASSLPAGSTDTQYF. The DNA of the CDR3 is TGTGCCAGCAGCTTACCGGCGGGCAGCACAGATACGCAGTATTTT.

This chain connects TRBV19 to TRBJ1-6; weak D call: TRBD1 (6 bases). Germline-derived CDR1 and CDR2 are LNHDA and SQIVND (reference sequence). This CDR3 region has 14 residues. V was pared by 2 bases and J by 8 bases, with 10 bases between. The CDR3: CASSITRGDSPLHF. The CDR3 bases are TGTGCCAGTAGTATAACCAGGGGCGATTCACCCCTCCACTTT.

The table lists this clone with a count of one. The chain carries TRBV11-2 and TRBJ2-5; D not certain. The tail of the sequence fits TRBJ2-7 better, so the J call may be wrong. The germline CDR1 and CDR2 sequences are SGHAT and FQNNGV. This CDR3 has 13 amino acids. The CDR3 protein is CASSPDLSPEQYF. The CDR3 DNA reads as TGTGCCAGCAGCCCGGACCTTTCCCCCGAGCAGTACTTC.

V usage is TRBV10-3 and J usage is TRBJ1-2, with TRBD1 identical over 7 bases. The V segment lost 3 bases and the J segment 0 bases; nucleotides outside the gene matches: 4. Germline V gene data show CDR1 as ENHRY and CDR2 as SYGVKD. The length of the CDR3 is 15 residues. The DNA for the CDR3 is TGTGCCATCAGTGACTGGGACAGAGCTAACTATGGCTACACCTTC. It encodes CAISDWDRANYGYTF.

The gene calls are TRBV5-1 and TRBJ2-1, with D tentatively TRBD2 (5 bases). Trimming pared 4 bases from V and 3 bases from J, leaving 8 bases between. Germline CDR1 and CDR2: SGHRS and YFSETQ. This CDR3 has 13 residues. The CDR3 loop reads CASSPGLYNEQFF. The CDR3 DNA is TGCGCCAGCAGCCCCGGACTCTACAATGAGCAGTTCTTC.

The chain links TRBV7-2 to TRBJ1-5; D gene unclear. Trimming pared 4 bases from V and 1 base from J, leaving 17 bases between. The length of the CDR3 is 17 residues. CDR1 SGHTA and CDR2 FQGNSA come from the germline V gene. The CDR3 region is CASSSDSGQLSNQPQHF. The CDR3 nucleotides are TGTGCCAGCAGCTCAGATAGCGGGCAGTTGAGCAATCAGCCCCAGCATTTT.

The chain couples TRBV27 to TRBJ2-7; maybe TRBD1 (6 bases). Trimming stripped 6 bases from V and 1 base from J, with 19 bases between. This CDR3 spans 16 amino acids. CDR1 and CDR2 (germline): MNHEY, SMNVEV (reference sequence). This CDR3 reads CASRPIFDRSSYEQYF. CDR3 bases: TGTGCCAGCAGACCCATCTTCGACAGGTCGTCCTACGAGCAGTACTTC.